What follows are 30 T cell receptor beta chains derived from one specimen sequenced in a study of cytomegalovirus exposure and HLA in healthy donors. PCR amplification relied on 60 Vbeta primers (plus 13 Jbeta primers). TCRdb keeps only in-frame clones here, not all; method: immunoSEQ multiplex PCR. The profile covers roughly 120,000 clones, with around 77% appearing a single time and approximately 5% taken by the ten largest. Specimen: PBMCs. The source is a woman between 25 and 40 years old in good health and CMV-seropositive.

This chain links TRBV29-1 with TRBJ2-7, with 8 bases that match TRBD1. Germline V gives CDR1 SQVTM, CDR2 ANQGSEA. J was trimmed by 6 bases and V by 0 bases; bases with no gene match: 13. The CDR3 extends over 16 amino acids. The chain's CDR3 is CSVEDLGGTGLFEQYF. In nucleotides, the CDR3 is TGCAGCGTTGAAGATCTGGGCGGGACAGGTCTATTCGAGCAGTACTTC.

The chain's CDR3 is CTSSQEFQRGEETQYF. The CDR3 region has the DNA TGCACCAGCAGCCAAGAGTTCCAGCGGGGGGAAGAGACCCAGTACTTC. The V call is TRBV1, the J call TRBJ2-5; TRBD2 reflects the table's D call only, with no check against the DNA. TRBV1 counts as a pseudogene. CDR3 size: 16 residues.

This clone is a singleton in its sample. The chain is built from TRBV4-2 and TRBJ2-7; D might be TRBD1 (5 bases). V was pared by 1 base and J by 4 bases, with 17 bases between. Germline V CDR1 and CDR2: LGHNA, YNFKEQ. This CDR3 comprises 16 residues. The CDR3, as DNA: TGTGCCAGCAGCCAAGTTTTTGTTGGGGCCTTATACGAGCAGTACTTC. As protein: CASSQVFVGALYEQYF.

The rearrangement uses TRBV19 and TRBJ1-1, with 9 bases that match TRBD1. Germline assignment: CDR1 LNHDA and CDR2 SQIVND (reference sequence). This CDR3 has 16 residues. Germline trimming cut 7 bases from V and 6 bases from J; bases unmatched to any gene: 15. The CDR3 nucleotides read TGTGCCAGTATCCCAAGGACAGGGGTAAGGAATCCTGAAGCTTTCTTT. Its translation: CASIPRTGVRNPEAFF.

This sequence joins TRBV2 and TRBJ2-3, with D possibly matching TRBD2 (6 bases). Germline values: CDR1 SNHLY, CDR2 FYNNEI. CDR3 length: 14 amino acids. The germline V and J ends were trimmed by 4 bases and 0 bases, with 8 bases remaining between them. This chain's CDR3 is CASSALASTDTQYF. The CDR3 DNA follows: TGTGCCAGCAGTGCACTAGCTAGCACAGATACGCAGTATTTT. The entire variable domain, with the rest obtained from reference TRBV2 and TRBJ2-3, is as follows: EPEVTQTPSHQVTQMGQEVILRCVPISNHLYFYWYRQILGQKVEFLVSFYNNEISEKSEIFDDQFSVERPDGSNFTLKIRSTKLEDSAMYFCASSALASTDTQYFGPGTRLTVL.

V and J are TRBV5-6 and TRBJ2-7; 7 bases line up with TRBD2. The CDR3 sequence is 15 residues long. Germline V gene sequence: CDR1 SGHDT, CDR2 YYEEEE. Trimming removed 3 bases from V and 1 base from J; junction bases left unmatched: 7. The CDR3 sequence is CASSSSGGLSYEQYF. The CDR3 bases are TGTGCCAGCAGCTCCTCGGGAGGTCTGTCCTACGAGCAGTACTTC. Full variable domain (outside the CDR3, taken from reference TRBV5-6 and TRBJ2-7): DAGVTQSPTHLIKTRGQQVTLRCSPKSGHDTVSWYQQALGQGPQFIFQYYEEEERQRGNFPDRFSGHQFPNYSSELNVNALLLGDSALYLCASSSSGGLSYEQYFGPGTRLTVT.

This chain uses TRBV5-4 with TRBJ2-5, with TRBD2 matching over 11 bases. The CDR3 loop spans 16 amino acids. Germline V gene sequence: CDR1 SGHNT, CDR2 YYREEE (reference sequence). Trimming cost V 1 base and J 2 bases; bases outside gene matches: 4. CDR3 protein: CASSLIAGGGQETQYF. The DNA of the CDR3 is TGTGCCAGCAGCTTGATAGCGGGGGGGGGTCAAGAGACCCAGTACTTC.

The V gene is TRBV5-4, the J gene TRBJ1-2, with D uncertain. Germline V CDR1 and CDR2: SGHNT, YYREEE (reference sequence). The V gene lost 1 base and the J gene lost 2 bases, with 6 bases spanning the gap. This CDR3 is 13 amino acids long. In DNA, the CDR3 is TGTGCCAGCAGCTTGTACCAGAACTATGGCTACACCTTC. Protein: CASSLYQNYGYTF.

The chain joins TRBV6-6 to TRBJ1-2; D unclear. The CDR3 covers 11 residues. V was cut by 2 bases and J by 8 bases, with 6 bases left in between. Germline loops: CDR1 MNHNY, CDR2 SVGAGI (reference sequence). CDR3 amino acids: CASSYQAGYTF. CDR3 coding DNA: TGTGCCAGCAGTTACCAAGCCGGCTACACCTTC.

Note on this clone: One end of the junction is discordant with germline, which a read error may explain. The V and J genes are TRBV29-1 and TRBJ2-5; 7 bases are shared with TRBD2. The germline V gene has CDR1 SQVTM and CDR2 ANQGSEA. This CDR3 contains 14 residues. CDR3 sequence (DNA): TGCAGCGTGGAAGGACTAGTCAGTAGAGAGACCCAGTACTTC. Protein product: CSVEGLVSRETQYF.

The rearrangement uses TRBV27 and TRBJ2-7; 9 bases fit TRBD1. The CDR3 consists of 17 residues. V trimming: 5 bases; J trimming: 1 base; junction bases outside the gene matches: 12. CDR1 MNHEY and CDR2 SMNVEV come from the germline V gene (reference sequence). The CDR3 sequence: CASSPSGQGFRSYEQYF. The CDR3 DNA reads as TGTGCCAGCAGTCCCTCCGGACAGGGGTTCCGATCCTACGAGCAGTACTTC.

The chain couples TRBV10-2 to TRBJ2-1; weak D call: TRBD1 (6 bases). Germline-derived CDR1 and CDR2 are WSHSY and SAAADI. CDR3 size: 16 residues. Trimming removed 8 bases from V and 6 bases from J, with 23 bases in between. The CDR3 nucleotides read TGCGCCAGCTCGGGCCCTTTGGACAGAGTAATCAATGAGCAGTTCTTC. It specifies CASSGPLDRVINEQFF.

This sequence joins TRBV9 and TRBJ2-3, with 11 bases aligning to TRBD2. CDR1 is SGDLS and CDR2 is YYNGEE in the germline V gene. The CDR3 is made up of 16 amino acids. The junction had 8 bases not matched to a gene; V was cut back by 3 bases and J by 5 bases. CDR3 amino acids: CASSGPLAGGRDTQYF. For the CDR3, the DNA is TGTGCCAGCAGCGGACCATTAGCGGGAGGGCGAGATACGCAGTATTTT. The full variable domain, rest sourced from reference TRBV9 and TRBJ2-3, is DSGVTQTPKHLITATGQRVTLRCSPRSGDLSVYWYQQSLDQGLQFLIQYYNGEERAKGNILERFSAQQFPDLHSELNLSSLELGDSALYFCASSGPLAGGRDTQYFGPGTRLTVL.

The chain links TRBV5-4 to TRBJ2-7; 7 bases agree with TRBD1. Germline loops: CDR1 SGHNT, CDR2 YYREEE (reference sequence). This CDR3 has 15 amino acids. The J segment lost 4 bases and the V segment lost 4 bases, leaving 11 bases of the junction unmatched. In DNA, the CDR3 is TGTGCCAGCAGCCTCAACAGGGGAATAGTTTACGAGCAGTACTTC. The encoded protein is CASSLNRGIVYEQYF.

V gene TRBV9 combines with J gene TRBJ2-7, with TRBD1 matching 10 bases. This CDR3 spans 14 amino acids. V was clipped by 4 bases and J by 4 bases; unmatched bases: 5. Germline loops: CDR1 SGDLS, CDR2 YYNGEE. CDR3 in DNA: TGTGCCAGCAGCATCGGGACAGGGGCTTACGAGCAGTACTTC. Protein: CASSIGTGAYEQYF. Drawing the rest from reference TRBV9 and TRBJ2-7, the complete variable domain is DSGVTQTPKHLITATGQRVTLRCSPRSGDLSVYWYQQSLDQGLQFLIQYYNGEERAKGNILERFSAQQFPDLHSELNLSSLELGDSALYFCASSIGTGAYEQYFGPGTRLTVT.

This sequence joins TRBV7-9 and TRBJ2-3, with D possibly TRBD2 on 5 matching bases. Trimming stripped 1 base from V and 6 bases from J, with 14 bases between. Germline assignment: CDR1 SEHNR and CDR2 FQNEAQ (reference sequence). This CDR3 contains 15 residues. The DNA of the CDR3 is TGTGCCAGCAGCTTAGGTGGAATGTCGGGGGATACGCAGTATTTT. Translating it yields CASSLGGMSGDTQYF.

About this clone: At one boundary the junction diverges from the germline segment, which might be a read error. The rearrangement links TRBV7-9 to TRBJ1-1, with 8 bases identical to TRBD1. There are 12 residues in the CDR3. Per germline, CDR1 SEHNR and CDR2 FQNEAQ (reference sequence). DNA of the CDR3: TGTTCCAGCAGACTCGGACAGGGAGTGGCTTTCTTT. Protein product: CSSRLGQGVAFF.

CDR3 sequence (DNA): TGTGCCAGCAGTCCAAACCACCCAGAGACAGGTCCAATAGAGCAGTACTTC. This codes for CASSPNHPETGPIEQYF. The gene calls are TRBV27 and TRBJ2-7; TRBD1 might be the D (6 bases). Germline V gene sequence: CDR1 MNHEY, CDR2 SMNVEV (reference sequence). The V end was cut by 5 bases, the J end by 7 bases, with 27 bases between. The CDR3 consists of 17 residues.

A single count supports this clone. This chain connects TRBV10-2 to TRBJ2-1, with 10 positions matching TRBD2. Germline assignment: CDR1 WSHSY and CDR2 SAAADI. The CDR3 extends over 15 amino acids. The J segment lost 6 bases and the V segment lost 3 bases, leaving 5 bases of the junction unmatched. CDR3 coding DNA: TGCGCCAGCAGTGAAAATAGCGGGGGGTCCAATGAGCAGTTCTTC. Protein: CASSENSGGSNEQFF.

CDR3 residues: CASSFTGGSGEAFF. Here the CDR3 DNA reads TGTGCCAGCAGCTTCACAGGGGGCTCTGGTGAAGCTTTCTTT. The rearrangement joins TRBV7-6 to TRBJ1-1; 9 bases fit TRBD1. J was trimmed by 7 bases and V by 3 bases; bases with no gene match: 6. The germline CDR1 and CDR2 sequences are SGHVS and FNYEAQ. The CDR3 covers 14 residues.

This chain uses TRBV5-1 with TRBJ2-5, with TRBD1 as a possible D gene (6 bases). The DNA matches TRBJ2-7 better at its end, which makes the J call doubtful. Germline CDR1 reads SGHRS; CDR2 reads YFSETQ. This CDR3 has 13 residues. CDR3 residues: CASRRAEDSEQYF. The CDR3 DNA reads as TGCGCCAGCAGGAGGGCGGAGGACAGCGAGCAGTACTTC.

The chain recombines TRBV10-3 with TRBJ2-1, with 9 bases that match TRBD2. Germline values: CDR1 ENHRY, CDR2 SYGVKD. This CDR3 spans 13 amino acids. The J segment lost 8 bases and the V segment lost 3 bases, leaving 2 bases of the junction unmatched. The CDR3 here is CAISDGTSYEQFF. The CDR3 nucleotides read TGTGCCATCAGTGATGGGACTAGCTATGAGCAGTTCTTC.

Regarding this clone: One end of the junction is discordant with germline, which a read error may explain. The chain carries TRBV7-9 and TRBJ1-5; TRBD1 agrees at 9 bases. Germline V gene sequence: CDR1 SEHNR, CDR2 FQNEAQ (reference sequence). The CDR3 runs to 14 residues. The CDR3 protein is CSSSPGQGYQPQHF. CDR3 coding DNA: TGTTCCAGCAGTCCGGGACAGGGATACCAGCCCCAGCATTTT.

CDR3 DNA: TGTGCCAGCAGTTTCAGGTCCCTCTTAACTGAAGCTTTCTTT. This encodes CASSFRSLLTEAFF. This chain connects TRBV2 to TRBJ1-1, with D hard to call. The germline V gene has CDR1 SNHLY and CDR2 FYNNEI. The CDR3 length is 14 residues. Trimming removed 5 bases from V and 5 bases from J, with 15 bases in between.

The chain uses TRBV5-4 and TRBJ2-2; 9 bases match TRBD2. Germline CDR1 SGHNT, CDR2 YYREEE (reference sequence). The CDR3 length is 18 residues. V shed 0 bases, J shed 2 bases, and the junction held 8 bases outside the gene matches. CDR3 residues: CASSLVGGGAGNTGELFF. CDR3 bases: TGTGCCAGCAGCTTGGTTGGCGGGGGGGCTGGTAACACCGGGGAGCTGTTTTTT.

This clone was seen once. The rearrangement links TRBV5-1 to TRBJ2-3, with 9 positions matching TRBD1. The CDR3 totals 14 residues. Germline assignment: CDR1 SGHRS and CDR2 YFSETQ. V was pared by 3 bases and J by 5 bases, with 4 bases of the junction left unmatched. The CDR3 DNA sequence: TGCGCCAGCAGCTCGGGACAGGGTGGAGATACGCAGTATTTT. Protein sequence: CASSSGQGGDTQYF.

This sequence joins TRBV5-1 and TRBJ1-6; D unresolved. The CDR3 covers 14 residues. The V gene's germline CDR1 is SGHRS and CDR2 YFSETQ. Trimming shortened V by 4 bases and J by 5 bases, and 10 bases separated the two germline ends. CDR3 in amino acids: CASSLQQNNSPLHF. CDR3 nucleotide sequence: TGCGCCAGCAGCCTTCAACAGAATAATTCACCCCTCCACTTT.

The rearrangement uses TRBV5-5 and TRBJ1-2, with TRBD1 matching over 7 bases. This CDR3 spans 13 amino acids. V shed 2 bases and J 9 bases; nucleotides not matched to a gene: 7. Germline CDR1 reads SGHKS; CDR2 reads YYEKEE (reference sequence). Written as DNA, the CDR3 is TGTGCCAGCAGCTTTGAGAGACAGGGCCGCTACACCTTC. Protein: CASSFERQGRYTF.

The chain is built from TRBV11-3 and TRBJ2-5; D is possibly TRBD2 (6 bases). V lost 5 bases and J lost 5, with 15 bases in between. The CDR3 contains 14 residues. Germline loops: CDR1 SGHNT, CDR2 YENEEA. CDR3 DNA sequence: TGTGCCAGCAGCCTAGGGACTCAATCGGAGACCCAGTACTTC. Its protein is CASSLGTQSETQYF.

Points on this clone: One end of the junction fails to match germline, which may point to a read error. This chain connects TRBV7-9 to TRBJ1-2, with 9 bases fitting TRBD1. CDR3 length equals 15 residues. CDR1 and CDR2 from the germline V gene are SEHNR and FQNEAQ (reference sequence). CDR3 sequence: CASSFAGTGSYDYTF. In DNA form, the CDR3 reads TGTGCCAGCAGCTTCGCCGGGACAGGGAGTTATGACTACACCTTC.